This TCR beta chain was sequenced in a study of blood T cell repertoires in COVID-19. Germline CDR1 MNHEY, CDR2 SMNVEV (reference sequence). CDR3 size: 13 residues. V lost 3 bases and J lost 4, with 8 bases in between. In the original processing: Estimated nucleated cell counts came from reference gene primer amplification. Some clones are missing from TCRdb's copy, which holds only in-frame ones; the method was immunoSEQ multiplex PCR. D and trimming were read from the DNA, whereas the V and J calls and clone size are those reported in that table. The table has about 65,000 clones, roughly four fifths seen once.

Sequenced sample: peripheral blood. The sequence was obtained from an older man with acute or convalescent COVID-19. The V and J genes are TRBV27 and TRBJ2-3; D is possibly TRBD1 (5 bases). In DNA form, the CDR3 reads TGTGCCAGCAGTTTCCAGGGCGCAGATACGCAGTATTTT. It codes for CASSFQGADTQYF.